Listed here are 29 T cell receptor beta chains from one sample, sequenced in a study of beta chain features in type 1 diabetes. The study reverse transcribed the entire isolated RNA, so it sequenced expressed TCRB transcripts. TCRdb's copy holds only in-frame clones and misses some; the assay was immunoSEQ multiplex PCR. The sample yields around 130,000 clones, about a sixth seen once. Their antigens remain unidentified. Study-wide points: Moderately but significantly shorter TCRB CDR3s were found in Type 1 diabetes patients in all four CD4+ subsets.

Sequenced material: central memory CD4+ T cells from blood. The receptor set was obtained from a man aged 25-40 years with type 1 diabetes.

This rearrangement joins TRBV7-2 to TRBJ1-6, with D possibly matching TRBD1 (6 bases). V gave up 2 bases and J gave up 10 bases, with 18 bases separating them. The CDR3 runs 16 residues. Germline loops: CDR1 SGHTA, CDR2 FQGNSA. The CDR3 nucleotides are TGTGCCAGCAGCTTACAATCAGGGGCAGGTTACTCACCCCTCCACTTT. Its protein product is CASSLQSGAGYSPLHF.

CDR3 sequence reads: CASSTGQNTDTQYF. CDR3 DNA sequence: TGTGCCAGTAGTACGGGACAGAACACAGATACGCAGTATTTT. The chain recombines TRBV19 with TRBJ2-3; 7 bases map to TRBD1. There are 14 residues in the CDR3. Trimming at V came to 4 bases and at J to 2 bases, leaving 3 bases not matched to a gene. CDR1 is LNHDA, CDR2 SQIVND, per germline (reference sequence).

The rearrangement joins TRBV29-1 to TRBJ2-5; 7 positions match TRBD1. CDR1 and CDR2 from the germline V gene are SQVTM and ANQGSEA. This CDR3 is 14 amino acids long. The trim removed 6 bases at V and 4 bases at J, leaving 11 bases unmatched. The CDR3: CSVKGAGGLETQYF. DNA of the CDR3: TGCAGCGTGAAGGGGGCTGGGGGCCTAGAGACCCAGTACTTC.

There are a few counts of this clone. The rearrangement links TRBV7-2 to TRBJ2-7, with TRBD1 matching over 8 bases. Unmatched junction bases numbered 7, after V lost 2 bases and J lost 1 base. The CDR3 has 16 amino acids. CDR1 and CDR2 (germline): SGHTA, FQGNSA. CDR3 DNA: TGTGCCAGCAGCTTAATGTCCGGGACAGGTTCCTACGAGCAGTACTTC. Protein: CASSLMSGTGSYEQYF.

The genes are TRBV6-5 and TRBJ1-2, with 8 bases lining up with TRBD1. This CDR3 has 14 amino acids. CDR1 is MNHEY, CDR2 SVGAGI, per germline. The V segment lost 6 bases and the J segment 6 bases; nucleotides outside the gene matches: 9. The CDR3 DNA reads TGTGCCAGCAGCCCAGAGACAGGGGCCCATGGCTACACCTTC. Protein product: CASSPETGAHGYTF.

The sample holds a few counts of this clone. The same CDR3 arises from other DNA sequences in this sample as well. The CDR3 DNA reads TGTGCCAGCTCCCCGGGTCCCCAAGAGACCCAGTACTTC. Translated: CASSPGPQETQYF. The rearrangement links TRBV18 to TRBJ2-5; D gene unclear. This CDR3 has 13 residues. Trimming took 6 bases from V and 1 from J, leaving 9 bases between them. Germline V CDR1 and CDR2: KGHSH, LQKENI.

This clone has more than one count but fewer than ten. CDR3 nucleotides: TGCAGCGCCACAACTAGGGACAGGACCTACGAGCAGTACTTC. Residues: CSATTRDRTYEQYF. The chain has TRBV29-1 and TRBJ2-7; TRBD1 aligns across 8 bases. The CDR3 sequence is 14 residues long. The V gene end was trimmed by 7 bases and the J gene end by 2 bases; junction bases not matched to a gene: 10. Germline V gene data show CDR1 as SQVTM and CDR2 as ANQGSEA.

This clone was found a few times. This rearrangement joins TRBV30 to TRBJ1-4; D is unclear. Germline V gene data show CDR1 as GTSNPN and CDR2 as SVGIG (reference sequence). V was pared by 4 bases and J by 3 bases, with 9 bases between. The CDR3 is 13 amino acids. The CDR3 sequence is CAWNLEANEKLFF. CDR3 coding DNA: TGTGCCTGGAATCTCGAGGCTAATGAAAAACTGTTTTTT. The full variable domain, rest sourced from reference TRBV30 and TRBJ1-4, is SQTIHQWPATLVQPVGSPLSLECTVEGTSNPNLYWYRQAAGRGLQLLFYSVGIGQISSEVPQNLSASRPQDRQFILSSKKLLLSDSGFYLCAWNLEANEKLFFGSGTQLSVL.

This clone was counted ten times or more. J is TRBJ2-5 and V is TRBV7-2, with TRBD2 identical over 9 bases. CDR3 size: 14 residues. CDR1 and CDR2 (germline): SGHTA, FQGNSA. The junction had 5 bases not matched to a gene; V was cut back by 5 bases and J by 4 bases. DNA for the CDR3: TGTGCCAGCAGCGCGGGGACTAGCCGAGAGACCCAGTACTTC. Translated: CASSAGTSRETQYF.

There are a few counts of this clone. The genes are TRBV7-2 and TRBJ2-1; TRBD2 aligns across 9 bases. Trimming took 5 bases from V and 9 from J; bases not matched to a gene: 5. This CDR3 spans 13 amino acids. Germline V gives CDR1 SGHTA, CDR2 FQGNSA. The CDR3 sequence: CASSRLLAGEQFF. CDR3 nucleotides: TGTGCCAGCAGCCGCCTACTAGCGGGTGAGCAGTTCTTC.

The V and J genes are TRBV5-4 and TRBJ2-5; D is uncertain. CDR1 is SGHNT and CDR2 is YYREEE in the germline V gene (reference sequence). This CDR3 comprises 15 residues. V was pared by 1 base and J by 2 bases, with 12 bases between. In nucleotides, the CDR3 is TGTGCCAGCAGCTTGAGAGACGTAGCACAAGAGACCCAGTACTTC. The encoded protein is CASSLRDVAQETQYF.

CDR3 protein: CASSNRGAWTHEQFF. CDR3 DNA sequence: TGTGCCAGCAGCAACAGGGGGGCTTGGACCCATGAGCAGTTCTTC. The chain carries TRBV6-5 and TRBJ2-1; 8 nucleotides match TRBD1. The CDR3 has 15 residues. Losses at the gene ends were 6 bases for V and 8 bases for J; bases not matched to a gene: 12. Germline lookup yields CDR1 MNHEY and CDR2 SVGAGI.

The chain is built from TRBV10-3 and TRBJ1-5; maybe TRBD1 (5 bases). CDR1 ENHRY and CDR2 SYGVKD come from the germline V gene. Trimming left V 6 bases short and J 5 bases short, with 11 bases between. The CDR3 spans 13 residues. The CDR3 loop is CAIRGREDQPQHF. In DNA, the CDR3 is TGTGCCATCAGGGGCAGGGAGGATCAGCCCCAGCATTTT.

This clone was counted a few times. DNA of the CDR3: TGTGCCAGCTCACAGGAGACAGGTGCTCCGGAGCAGTTCTTC. Encoded protein: CASSQETGAPEQFF. J is TRBJ2-1 and V is TRBV18, with D perhaps matching TRBD1 (6 bases). Germline V lookup: CDR1 KGHSH, CDR2 LQKENI. This CDR3 has 14 residues. V was shortened by 4 bases and J by 10 bases, with 17 bases between the two germline ends.

This clone has more than one count but fewer than ten. The chain uses TRBV11-2 and TRBJ1-3; D not resolved. Per the germline V gene, CDR1 is SGHAT and CDR2 is FQNNGV. The V end lost 0 bases, the J end lost 4 bases, and 1 base lay between the germline ends. The CDR3 length is 12 residues. The CDR3 reads CASSLEGNTIYF. CDR3 bases: TGTGCCAGCAGCTTAGAAGGAAACACCATATATTTT.

This clone was seen many times. CDR3 sequence: CAWSGRGLDADTQYF. The DNA of the CDR3 is TGTGCCTGGAGTGGAAGGGGGCTAGATGCAGATACGCAGTATTTT. The chain employs TRBV30 and TRBJ2-3; 7 nucleotides line up with TRBD1. V was pared by 1 base and J by 4 bases, with 8 bases of the junction left unmatched. Germline values: CDR1 GTSNPN, CDR2 SVGIG (reference sequence). The CDR3 has 15 residues. Together with reference TRBV30 and TRBJ2-3, the CDR3 gives the full variable domain: SQTIHQWPATLVQPVGSPLSLECTVEGTSNPNLYWYRQAAGRGLQLLFYSVGIGQISSEVPQNLSASRPQDRQFILSSKKLLLSDSGFYLCAWSGRGLDADTQYFGPGTRLTVL.

This clone has more than one count but fewer than ten. The V gene is TRBV7-9, the J gene TRBJ2-1; D remains ambiguous. The length of the CDR3 is 13 residues. In germline, CDR1 is SEHNR, CDR2 FQNEAQ (reference sequence). V lost 2 bases to trimming and J lost 4 bases, with 6 bases between them. CDR3 residues: CASSLYQYNEQFF. As DNA, the CDR3 is TGTGCCAGCAGCTTATACCAGTACAATGAGCAGTTCTTC. Using reference TRBV7-9 and TRBJ2-1 for the parts outside the CDR3, the full variable domain is DTGVSQNPRHKITKRGQNVTFRCDPISEHNRLYWYRQTLGQGPEFLTYFQNEAQLEKSRLLSDRFSAERPKGSFSTLEIQRTEQGDSAMYLCASSLYQYNEQFFGPGTRLTVL.

This clone showed up many times. This chain connects TRBV9 to TRBJ2-7; 12 bases fit TRBD1. Trimming cost V 4 bases and J 6 bases; bases outside gene matches: 11. The CDR3 extends over 16 amino acids. From germline, CDR1 is SGDLS and CDR2 YYNGEE. The CDR3 sequence is CASSYGTGGELCEQYF. The CDR3 coding sequence is TGTGCCAGCAGCTACGGGACAGGGGGCGAGCTCTGCGAGCAGTACTTC.

This chain uses TRBV5-1 with TRBJ1-4; 9 bases fit TRBD1. Trimming at V came to 2 bases and at J to 8 bases, leaving 7 bases not matched to a gene. The V gene's germline CDR1 is SGHRS and CDR2 YFSETQ. The CDR3 consists of 15 residues. CDR3 amino acids: CASSFAGTGKEKLFF. The CDR3 nucleotides read TGCGCCAGCAGCTTTGCCGGGACAGGGAAGGAAAAACTGTTTTTT.

There are a few counts of this clone. This chain joins TRBV5-6 and TRBJ1-5; D remains unclear. The CDR3 is 13 residues long. Trimming pared 0 bases from V and 3 bases from J, leaving 4 bases between. Germline-derived CDR1 and CDR2 are SGHDT and YYEEEE. The CDR3 sequence: CASSLGHNQPQHF. The CDR3 bases are TGTGCCAGCAGCTTGGGTCACAATCAGCCCCAGCATTTT.

This rearrangement joins TRBV4-2 to TRBJ2-5; D is uncertain. Trimming removed 0 bases from V and 5 bases from J, with 7 bases in between. CDR3 size: 13 residues. CDR1 is LGHNA and CDR2 is YNFKEQ in the germline V gene. The CDR3 region is CASSQDVGETQYF. In DNA, the CDR3 is TGTGCCAGCAGCCAAGATGTAGGGGAGACCCAGTACTTC.

This clone was detected a few times. The chain couples TRBV25-1 to TRBJ2-3, with 7 bases fitting TRBD1. The CDR3 has 15 amino acids. With 3 bases clipped from V and 1 base from J, the junction kept 4 bases outside the gene matches. Germline V gene lookup returns CDR1 MGHDK and CDR2 SYGVNS. In DNA form, the CDR3 reads TGTGCCAGCAGTGATCCCGGACAGGGCACAGATACGCAGTATTTT. This gives the protein CASSDPGQGTDTQYF.

The V gene is TRBV29-1, the J gene TRBJ2-7; D ambiguous. V was trimmed by 4 bases and J by 2 bases, leaving 9 bases between them. Per germline, CDR1 SQVTM and CDR2 ANQGSEA. The CDR3 length is 12 residues. DNA for the CDR3: TGCAGCGTTGTAGAATCCACCTACGAGCAGTACTTC. Its protein is CSVVESTYEQYF.

The chain joins TRBV5-6 to TRBJ1-1; a weak D match, TRBD1 (5 bases). This CDR3 has 12 amino acids. Trimming stripped 2 bases from V and 8 bases from J, with 10 bases between. Per the germline V gene, CDR1 is SGHDT and CDR2 is YYEEEE. This CDR3 is CASSFLRGEAFF. The CDR3 nucleotides are TGTGCCAGCAGCTTCCTTCGGGGCGAAGCTTTCTTT.

The V gene is TRBV28, the J gene TRBJ1-2; the D is unclear. The CDR3 consists of 12 residues. From germline, CDR1 is MDHEN and CDR2 SYDVKM. Trimming took off 5 bases at V and 2 bases at J, with 6 bases between the two ends. The CDR3: CASSPANYGYTF. CDR3 nucleotides: TGTGCCAGCAGTCCCGCAAACTATGGCTACACCTTC.

The genes are TRBV18 and TRBJ2-7; tentative D call: TRBD1 (5 bases). Trimming removed 2 bases at V and 2 bases at J, with 7 bases between. CDR1 is KGHSH, CDR2 LQKENI, per germline. The CDR3 is 13 amino acids. CDR3 nucleotide sequence: TGTGCCAGCTCACCAATGACAGCCTACGAGCAGTACTTC. It encodes CASSPMTAYEQYF.

This clone was seen ten or more times. The J gene is TRBJ1-5, the V gene TRBV19; 7 bases fit TRBD1. From germline, CDR1 is LNHDA and CDR2 SQIVND (reference sequence). The CDR3 is 16 residues long. The trim removed 3 bases at V and 0 bases at J, leaving 5 bases unmatched. In DNA form, the CDR3 reads TGTGCCAGTAGTATCGGGACAGCGTATAGCAATCAGCCCCAGCATTTT. Its protein product is CASSIGTAYSNQPQHF. The entire variable domain, with the rest obtained from reference TRBV19 and TRBJ1-5, is as follows: DGGITQSPKYLFRKEGQNVTLSCEQNLNHDAMYWYRQDPGQGLRLIYYSQIVNDFQKGDIAEGYSVSREKKESFPLTVTSAQKNPTAFYLCASSIGTAYSNQPQHFGDGTRLSIL.

This clone has only a few counts. V usage is TRBV28 and J usage is TRBJ1-1; D not certain. Per the germline V gene, CDR1 is MDHEN and CDR2 is SYDVKM. The V and J ends lost 4 bases and 12 bases respectively, with 21 bases between them. The CDR3 extends over 14 amino acids. CDR3 amino acids: CASSSPGGSRTTFF. The CDR3 nucleotides read TGTGCCAGCAGTTCCCCCGGAGGCTCGAGGACGACTTTCTTT.

For this clone: Compared with germline, one end of the junction differs, possibly owing to a read error. This sequence joins TRBV11-3 and TRBJ2-1; 9 bases are shared with TRBD1. Germline CDR1 reads SGHNT; CDR2 reads YENEEA. This CDR3 spans 16 amino acids. The CDR3 protein is CASSLEGQGSYNEQFF. The CDR3 nucleotides read TGTGCCAGCAGCCTAGAGGGACAGGGCTCCTACAATGAGCAGTTCTTC.